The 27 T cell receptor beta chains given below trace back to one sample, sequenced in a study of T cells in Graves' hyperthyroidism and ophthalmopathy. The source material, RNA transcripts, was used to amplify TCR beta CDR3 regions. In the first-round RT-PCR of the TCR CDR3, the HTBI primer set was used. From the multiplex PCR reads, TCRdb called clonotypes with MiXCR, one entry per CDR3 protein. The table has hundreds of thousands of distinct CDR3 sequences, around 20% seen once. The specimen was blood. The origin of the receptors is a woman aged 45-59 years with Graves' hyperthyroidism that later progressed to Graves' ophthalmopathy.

CDR3 coding DNA: TGTGCCAGCAATCCGATTAGGGGGAGCAATCAGCCCCAGCATTTT. Translated: CASNPIRGSNQPQHF. This chain uses TRBV6-1 with TRBJ1-5, with D possibly matching TRBD1 (6 bases). The germline V gene encodes CDR1 MNHNS and CDR2 SASEGT. The CDR3 length is 15 residues. V lost 7 bases and J lost 1, with 14 bases in between.

The CDR3 DNA follows: TGCGCCAGCAGCTGGAGACAGGGCTACGAGCAGTACTTC. Its translation: CASSWRQGYEQYF. J is TRBJ2-7 and V is TRBV5-1; 7 bases are shared with TRBD1. This CDR3 has 13 residues. The V segment lost 3 bases and the J segment 3 bases; nucleotides outside the gene matches: 3. The germline V gene has CDR1 SGHRS and CDR2 YFSETQ.

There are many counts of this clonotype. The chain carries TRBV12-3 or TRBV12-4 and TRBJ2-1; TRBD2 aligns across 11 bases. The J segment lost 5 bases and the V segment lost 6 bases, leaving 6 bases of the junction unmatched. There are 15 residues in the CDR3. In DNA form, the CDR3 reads TGTGCCAGCAGCTATAGCGGGGGGGTTGACAATGAGCAGTTCTTC. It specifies CASSYSGGVDNEQFF.

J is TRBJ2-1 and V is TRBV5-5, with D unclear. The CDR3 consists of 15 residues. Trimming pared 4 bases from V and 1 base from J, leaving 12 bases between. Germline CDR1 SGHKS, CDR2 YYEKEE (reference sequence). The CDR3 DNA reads TGTGCCAGCAGCGCCCTAGTTCTGTCCTACAATGAGCAGTTCTTC. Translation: CASSALVLSYNEQFF.

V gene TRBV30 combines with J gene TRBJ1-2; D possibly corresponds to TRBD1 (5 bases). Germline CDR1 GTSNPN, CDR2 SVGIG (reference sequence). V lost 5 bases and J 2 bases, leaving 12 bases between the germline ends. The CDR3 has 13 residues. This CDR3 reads CAWATQGNYGYTF. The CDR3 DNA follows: TGTGCCTGGGCTACTCAGGGAAACTATGGCTACACCTTC.

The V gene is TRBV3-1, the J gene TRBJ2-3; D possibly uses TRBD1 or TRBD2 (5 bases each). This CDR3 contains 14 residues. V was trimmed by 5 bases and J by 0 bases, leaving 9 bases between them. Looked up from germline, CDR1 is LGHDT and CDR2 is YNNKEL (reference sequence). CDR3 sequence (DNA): TGTGCCAGCAGCGTAGGGGACAGCACAGATACGCAGTATTTT. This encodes CASSVGDSTDTQYF.

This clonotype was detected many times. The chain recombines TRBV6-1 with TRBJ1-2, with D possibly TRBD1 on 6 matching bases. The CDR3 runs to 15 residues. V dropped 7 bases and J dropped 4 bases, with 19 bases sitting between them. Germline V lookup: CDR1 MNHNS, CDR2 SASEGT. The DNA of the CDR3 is TGTGCCAGCACCTTCGGGGGCCACGGGTCCTATGGCTACACCTTC. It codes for CASTFGGHGSYGYTF.

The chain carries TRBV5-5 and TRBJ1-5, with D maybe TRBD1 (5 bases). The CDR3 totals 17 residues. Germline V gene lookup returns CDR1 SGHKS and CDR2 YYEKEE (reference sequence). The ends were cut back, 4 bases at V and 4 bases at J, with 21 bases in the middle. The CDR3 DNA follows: TGTGCCAGCAGCGGTGACTTGGCAGGGAGGGCGAATCAGCCCCAGCATTTT. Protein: CASSGDLAGRANQPQHF.

The DNA of the CDR3 is TGCAGTGCTAGACGATACCTAGCGGGGGTCGACACCGGGGAGCTGTTTTTT. Translating it yields CSARRYLAGVDTGELFF. The chain recombines TRBV20-1 with TRBJ2-2; 10 nucleotides line up with TRBD2. V shed 2 bases and J 3 bases; nucleotides not matched to a gene: 9. This CDR3 contains 17 residues. Germline loops: CDR1 DFQATT, CDR2 SNEGSKA (reference sequence).

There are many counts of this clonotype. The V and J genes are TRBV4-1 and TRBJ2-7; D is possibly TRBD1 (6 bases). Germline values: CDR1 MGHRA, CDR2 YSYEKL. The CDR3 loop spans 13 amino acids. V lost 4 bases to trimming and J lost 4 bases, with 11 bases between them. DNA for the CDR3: TGCGCCAGCAGCCGAGTAGGGGGATACGAGCAGTACTTC. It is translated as CASSRVGGYEQYF.

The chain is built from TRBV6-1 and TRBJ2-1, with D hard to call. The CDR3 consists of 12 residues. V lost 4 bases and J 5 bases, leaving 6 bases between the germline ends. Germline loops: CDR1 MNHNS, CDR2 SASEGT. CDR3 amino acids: CASSARHNEQFF. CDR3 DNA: TGTGCCAGCAGTGCTAGGCACAATGAGCAGTTCTTC.

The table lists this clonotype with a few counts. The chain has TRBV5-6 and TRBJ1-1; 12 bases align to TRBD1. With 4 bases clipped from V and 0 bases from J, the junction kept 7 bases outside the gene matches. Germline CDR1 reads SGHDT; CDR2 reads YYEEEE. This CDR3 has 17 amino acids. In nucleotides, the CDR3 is TGTGCCAGCAGCACCTCAGGGACAGGGGGCTTGAACACTGAAGCTTTCTTT. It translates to CASSTSGTGGLNTEAFF.

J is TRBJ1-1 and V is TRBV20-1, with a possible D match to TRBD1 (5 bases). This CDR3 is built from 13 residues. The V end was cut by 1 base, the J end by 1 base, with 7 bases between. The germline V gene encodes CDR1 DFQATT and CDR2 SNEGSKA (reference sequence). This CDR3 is CSARVDRNTEAFF. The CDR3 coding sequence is TGCAGTGCTAGAGTAGACAGGAACACTGAAGCTTTCTTT.

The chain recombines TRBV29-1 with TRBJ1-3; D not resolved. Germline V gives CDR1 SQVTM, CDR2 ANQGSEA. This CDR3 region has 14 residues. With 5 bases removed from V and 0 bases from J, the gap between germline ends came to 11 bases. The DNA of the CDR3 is TGCAGCGTTAGTCAGTGGCACTCTGGAAACACCATATATTTT. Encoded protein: CSVSQWHSGNTIYF.

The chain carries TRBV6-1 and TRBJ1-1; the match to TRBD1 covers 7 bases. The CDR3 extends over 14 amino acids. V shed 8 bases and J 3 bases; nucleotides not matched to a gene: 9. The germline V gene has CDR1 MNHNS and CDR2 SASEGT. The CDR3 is CASHPDREDTEAFF. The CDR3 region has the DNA TGTGCCAGCCATCCAGACAGGGAGGACACTGAAGCTTTCTTT.

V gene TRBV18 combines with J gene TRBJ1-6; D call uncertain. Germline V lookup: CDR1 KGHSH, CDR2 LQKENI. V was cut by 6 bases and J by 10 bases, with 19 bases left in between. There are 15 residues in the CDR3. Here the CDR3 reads CASSPGVGSSSPLHF. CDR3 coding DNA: TGTGCCAGCTCCCCCGGAGTAGGGAGCAGCTCACCCCTCCACTTT.

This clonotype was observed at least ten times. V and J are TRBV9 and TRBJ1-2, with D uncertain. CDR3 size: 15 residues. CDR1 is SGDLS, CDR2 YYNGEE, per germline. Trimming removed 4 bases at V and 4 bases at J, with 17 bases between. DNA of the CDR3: TGTGCCAGCAGCCAGTCCACGGCAGGTAGCTATGGCTACACCTTC. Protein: CASSQSTAGSYGYTF.

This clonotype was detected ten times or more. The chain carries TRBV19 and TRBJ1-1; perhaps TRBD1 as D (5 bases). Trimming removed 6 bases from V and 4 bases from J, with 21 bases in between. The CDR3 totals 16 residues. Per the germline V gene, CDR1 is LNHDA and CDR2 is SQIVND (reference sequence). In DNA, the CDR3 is TGTGCCAGTAGCAAACGACGGGAGGGGCGCTTCACTGAAGCTTTCTTT. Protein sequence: CASSKRREGRFTEAFF.

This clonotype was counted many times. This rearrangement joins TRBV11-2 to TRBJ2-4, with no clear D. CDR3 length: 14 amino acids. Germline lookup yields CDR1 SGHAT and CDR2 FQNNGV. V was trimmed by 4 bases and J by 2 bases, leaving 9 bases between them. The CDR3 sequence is CASSSIRPKNIQYF. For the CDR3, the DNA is TGTGCCAGCAGCTCTATCAGGCCCAAAAACATTCAGTACTTC.

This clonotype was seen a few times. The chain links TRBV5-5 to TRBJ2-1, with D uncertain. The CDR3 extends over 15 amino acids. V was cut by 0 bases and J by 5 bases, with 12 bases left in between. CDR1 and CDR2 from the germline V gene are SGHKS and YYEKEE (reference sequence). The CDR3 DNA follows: TGTGCCAGCAGCTTGGCCGGGTCGGAACACAATGAGCAGTTCTTC. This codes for CASSLAGSEHNEQFF.

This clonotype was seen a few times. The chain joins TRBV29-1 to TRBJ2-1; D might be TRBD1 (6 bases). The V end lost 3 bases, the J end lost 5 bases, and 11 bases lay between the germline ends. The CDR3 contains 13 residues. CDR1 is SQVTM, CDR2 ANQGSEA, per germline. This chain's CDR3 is CSVDPTGHNEQFF. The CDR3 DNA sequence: TGCAGCGTTGACCCGACAGGACACAATGAGCAGTTCTTC.

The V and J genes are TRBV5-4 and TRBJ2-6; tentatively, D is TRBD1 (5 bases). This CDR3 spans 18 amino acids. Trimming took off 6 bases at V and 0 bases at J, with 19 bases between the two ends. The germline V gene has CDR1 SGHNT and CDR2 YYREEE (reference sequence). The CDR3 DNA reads TGTGCCAGCACCCACTGGGGCAGTTATTCCTCTGGGGCCAACGTCCTGACTTTC. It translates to CASTHWGSYSSGANVLTF. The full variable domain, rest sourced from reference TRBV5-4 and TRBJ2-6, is ETGVTQSPTHLIKTRGQQVTLRCSSQSGHNTVSWYQQALGQGPQFIFQYYREEENGRGNFPPRFSGLQFPNYSSELNVNALELDDSALYLCASTHWGSYSSGANVLTFGAGSRLTVL.

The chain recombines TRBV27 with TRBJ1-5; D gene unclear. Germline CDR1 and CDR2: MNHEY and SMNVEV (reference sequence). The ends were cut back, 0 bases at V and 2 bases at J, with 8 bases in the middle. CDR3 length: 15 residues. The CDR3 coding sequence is TGTGCCAGCAGTTTATCGGGGTTAGGCAATCAGCCCCAGCATTTT. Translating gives CASSLSGLGNQPQHF.

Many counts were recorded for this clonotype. CDR3 sequence: CASSLRPPEAFF. CDR3 in DNA: TGTGCCAGCAGTTTAAGGCCCCCTGAAGCTTTCTTT. This chain links TRBV12-3 or TRBV12-4 with TRBJ1-1; D remains ambiguous. The CDR3 runs to 12 residues. V dropped 2 bases and J dropped 6 bases, with 7 bases sitting between them.

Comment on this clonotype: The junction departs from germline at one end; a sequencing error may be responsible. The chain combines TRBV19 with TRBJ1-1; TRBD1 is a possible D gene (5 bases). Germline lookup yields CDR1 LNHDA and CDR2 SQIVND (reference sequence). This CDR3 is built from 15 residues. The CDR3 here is CASSIGGMGNTEALF. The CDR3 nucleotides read TGTGCCAGTAGTATAGGGGGGATGGGGAACACTGAAGCTCTCTTT.

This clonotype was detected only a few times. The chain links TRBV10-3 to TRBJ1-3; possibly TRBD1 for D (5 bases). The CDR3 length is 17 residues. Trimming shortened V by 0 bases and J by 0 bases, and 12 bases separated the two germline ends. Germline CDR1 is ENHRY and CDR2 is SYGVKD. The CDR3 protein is CAISESGAPVSGNTIYF. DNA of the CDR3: TGTGCCATCAGTGAGTCAGGGGCCCCAGTCTCTGGAAACACCATATATTTT.

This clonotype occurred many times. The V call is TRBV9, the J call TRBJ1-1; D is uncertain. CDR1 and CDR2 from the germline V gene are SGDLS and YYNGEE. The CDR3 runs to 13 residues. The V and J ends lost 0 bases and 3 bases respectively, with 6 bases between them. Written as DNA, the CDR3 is TGTGCCAGCAGCGTAGGCGGGGACACTGAAGCTTTCTTT. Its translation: CASSVGGDTEAFF.